This TCR beta chain was sequenced during a study of T cell responses to AZD1222 COVID-19 vaccine (dated by TCRdb to the early 2020s). Describing the broader study: AZD1222 recipients with second doses at about 4 weeks or about 12 weeks were pooled, because spike-specific TCR depth and breadth did not differ between schedules. Trial participants were enrolled into age subgroups of 18-55, 56-69 and 70-plus years, which contained approximately 150, 28 and 58 TCR-sequenced participants, respectively. TCR sequencing was performed for about 250 trial participants, of whom 200 to 210 were given two doses of AZD1222 and about 25 were given two doses of MenACWY control vaccine.

Read against the paper, the sample's time point label means: baseline before first vaccination. Vaccinee samples came from UK trials COV001 and COV002, including a single-blind randomized controlled phase 2/3 trial of AZD1222 (ChAdOx1 nCoV-19) in healthy adults. For TCRbeta chain sequencing, PBMC samples from trial participants were taken at day 0 and at day 28 after the second dose. The cysteine opens and the phenylalanine closes a CDR3 of 15 amino acids. Only CDR3 DNA is held: 45 bases, read in frame from base 1. V gives up 0 bases and J gives up 8 bases, and the segment between their germline ends measures 14 bases. CDR1 is given as MGHDK and CDR2 as SYGVNS, both from the germline V gene. In regard to this clone: Its antigen remains undetermined. Base quality data are lacking; no much larger clone is found one base away.

What the study reported, not specific to this receptor: After two AZD1222 doses, spike-specific TCR breadth and depth were significantly higher than at day 0 and than in MenACWY recipients. Vaccine-associated CD4 TCRs spanned the whole spike protein, with dominant responses in regions 160-218 and 743-854. In the small 56-69-year group, the increase in depth fell short of significance, most likely because of low power. Conclusions about previously exposed vaccinees are limited because only 6 or 7 AZD1222 recipients were SARS-CoV-2 seropositive at baseline. Reportedly, close to half of the unique spike-specific TCRs recognized epitopes lying outside the regions that are mutated in the B.1.351 and B.1.1.7 variants. Participants were mostly white British, with more females than males. The authors suggested clonal diversity may have been underestimated. Because no samples from the day 14 peak response were available, repertoires could be characterized only after the peak T cell response.

The CDR3 regions of human TCRbeta chains were analyzed by immunosequencing. As for the authors' bioinformatics: Repertoire TCRs were matched against a reference library of SARS-CoV-2-specific TCRs generated with the MIRA antigen-specificity platform. Breadth was defined as the fraction of unique TCRs that were SARS-CoV-2-associated, and depth was defined as the fraction of total T cells that were SARS-CoV-2-associated. Using the MIRA data, each spike-specific TCR was mapped to the spike region that the TCR reacts to and placed in a CD4 or CD8 class. Log10-transformed breadth and depth values were compared by one-way ANOVA with Sidak's multiple comparisons tests. Drawn from immuneACCESS, this table holds only the in-frame rearrangements with V and J called that TCRdb kept. Clones are partly lost; checked studies trace under half to an unresolved V gene and leave the rest unexplained. V, J and clone size derive from that table, while D and trimming were established from the DNA sequence. Within this sample are approximately 100,000 clones, with approximately 90% of them counted one time only. The ten largest account for 1.3% of the sample.

This TCR derives from an adult in good health. The sample here was peripheral blood, taken on day 0 of AZD1222 vaccination. Rearrangement joined TRBV25-1 to TRBJ2-1; a tentative D call is TRBD2 (5 bases match). The CDR3 protein is CASSEYGLANDEQFF. The DNA sequence is as follows: TGTGCCAGCAGTGAATATGGCCTAGCCAACGATGAGCAGTTCTTC. Joined to the reference TRBV25-1 and TRBJ2-1 proteins, this CDR3 gives the full variable domain: EADIYQTPRYLVIGTGKKITLECSQTMGHDKMYWYQQDPGMELHLIHYSYGVNSTEKGDLSSESTVSRIRTEHFPLTLESARPSHTSQYLCASSEYGLANDEQFFGPGTRLTVL.